One and the same sample provided the 32 T cell receptor beta chains below, sequenced in a study of metastatic and nonmetastatic thyroid tumors (dated by TCRdb to between 2020 and 2021). The receptor library was made with PCR. The instrument was an Illumina HiSeq 4000. Using fastp at Q25 and MiXCR, TCRdb reprocessed the public reads and kept productive beta chains. This sample is represented by about 21,000 clones; roughly a third of them were singletons. The top ten clones comprise 13% to 15% of the sample. No patient had received any treatment before thyroid surgery. The sequenced sample was blood. These receptors were collected from a female donor with papillary thyroid cancer or a benign thyroid nodule (not recorded which). Some clones in this sample may be carry-over from other donors' samples.

As to this clone: At one boundary the junction diverges from the germline segment, which might be a read error. The chain joins TRBV20-1 to TRBJ1-4, with D unclear. CDR3 length: 10 residues. Germline V lookup: CDR1 DFQATT, CDR2 SNEGSKA (reference sequence). Written as DNA, the CDR3 is TGCAGTGCTGAAAATGATAAACTGTGTTTT. This gives the protein CSAENDKLCF.

At least ten counts were recorded for this clone. V gene TRBV27 combines with J gene TRBJ2-7; no clear D. Trimming stripped 6 bases from V and 1 base from J, with 4 bases between. CDR1 is MNHEY and CDR2 is SMNVEV in the germline V gene (reference sequence). The CDR3 has 11 amino acids. CDR3 region: CASSSSYEQYF. The CDR3 DNA follows: TGTGCCAGCAGCTCATCCTACGAGCAGTACTTC.

This chain links TRBV11-2 with TRBJ1-3; 9 bases agree with TRBD1. Germline-derived CDR1 and CDR2 are SGHAT and FQNNGV. The CDR3 has 15 amino acids. The V gene end was trimmed by 5 bases and the J gene end by 0 bases; junction bases not matched to a gene: 2. CDR3 in DNA: TGTGCCAGCAGCCGGGACAGGGTCTCTGGAAACACCATATATTTT. It specifies CASSRDRVSGNTIYF.

Notes on this clone: Possible read error: a much larger clone is one base away. Other nucleotide sequences in the sample specify the same CDR3. The rearrangement joins TRBV20-1 to TRBJ1-1, with D uncertain. Germline V gives CDR1 DFQATT, CDR2 SNEGSKA (reference sequence). CDR3 length: 12 residues. The CDR3 bases are TGCAGCGCTCCCCGACAGAACACTGAAGCTTTCTTT. Residues: CSAPRQNTEAFF.

This clone has a count of ten or more. Other DNA sequences in this sample translate to the same CDR3. V and J are TRBV10-2 and TRBJ1-1; the D is unclear. V dropped 3 bases and J dropped 4 bases, with 12 bases sitting between them. The CDR3 has 14 residues. CDR1 and CDR2 from the germline V gene are WSHSY and SAAADI. The CDR3 DNA sequence: TGCGCCAGCAGTGAACCGGGATCCTCCACTGAAGCTTTCTTT. It codes for CASSEPGSSTEAFF.

This clone was seen only once. The chain combines TRBV3-1 with TRBJ2-3, with TRBD1 identical over 8 bases. CDR1 is LGHDT and CDR2 is YNNKEL in the germline V gene (reference sequence). V lost 6 bases to trimming and J lost 3 bases; unmatched junction nucleotides: 8. This CDR3 is built from 15 residues. The CDR3 nucleotides are TGTGCCAGCAGTGATACCCAGGGGGCTACAGATACGCAGTATTTT. The encoded protein is CASSDTQGATDTQYF.

This clone was observed a handful of times. Since no conserved phenylalanine or tryptophan closes the CDR3, a read error is the likely cause. The chain recombines TRBV6-5 with TRBJ1-1; D uncertain. This CDR3 is 13 amino acids long. Per germline, CDR1 MNHEY and CDR2 SVGAGI. The CDR3 nucleotides are TGTGCCAGCAGTTCCGACGTGAACACCGAAGCTTTCTCT. This encodes CASSSDVNTEAFS.

The rearrangement joins TRBV28 to TRBJ2-7; 8 nucleotides line up with TRBD2. The CDR3 length is 15 residues. The germline CDR1 and CDR2 sequences are MDHEN and SYDVKM. The V and J ends lost 6 bases and 3 bases, in that order; junction bases with no gene match: 10. The CDR3 nucleotides read TGTGCCAGCAGCCACTATAGCGGGGATAACTACGAGCAGTACTTC. Translated: CASSHYSGDNYEQYF.

V gene TRBV20-1 combines with J gene TRBJ2-1, with 12 nucleotides matching TRBD1. CDR1 is DFQATT, CDR2 SNEGSKA, per germline (reference sequence). J was trimmed by 7 bases and V by 0 bases; bases with no gene match: 7. This CDR3 has 16 residues. CDR3 protein: CSARESRDRGHNEQFF. The CDR3 DNA is TGCAGTGCTAGAGAGAGCCGGGACAGGGGGCATAATGAGCAGTTCTTC.

By its share, this clone is medium-sized. This chain uses TRBV6-2 or TRBV6-3 with TRBJ2-3; D may correspond to TRBD1 or TRBD2 (6 bases each). This CDR3 spans 16 amino acids. Trimming stripped 2 bases from V and 3 bases from J, with 15 bases between. Germline CDR1 MNHEY, CDR2 SVGEGT. CDR3 in DNA: TGTGCCAGCAGTTACGACGGGGGCGGACAAACAGATACGCAGTATTTT. Residues: CASSYDGGGQTDTQYF.

By share, this clone ranks as medium-sized. The V gene is TRBV19, the J gene TRBJ1-5; D gene unclear. This CDR3 comprises 18 residues. CDR1 LNHDA and CDR2 SQIVND come from the germline V gene (reference sequence). V dropped 3 bases and J dropped 0 bases, with 18 bases sitting between them. The CDR3 DNA is TGTGCCAGTAGTATCGGGCCCTCTGGAACATTTAGCAATCAGCCCCAGCATTTT. It is translated as CASSIGPSGTFSNQPQHF. Based on the CDR3 plus reference TRBV19 and TRBJ1-5, the full variable domain is DGGITQSPKYLFRKEGQNVTLSCEQNLNHDAMYWYRQDPGQGLRLIYYSQIVNDFQKGDIAEGYSVSREKKESFPLTVTSAQKNPTAFYLCASSIGPSGTFSNQPQHFGDGTRLSIL.

By its share, this clone is medium-sized. This chain links TRBV20-1 with TRBJ2-7; 16 bases align to TRBD2. Trimming at V came to 4 bases and at J to 2 bases, leaving 2 bases not matched to a gene. From germline, CDR1 is DFQATT and CDR2 SNEGSKA (reference sequence). The CDR3 extends over 15 amino acids. CDR3: CSATGTSGGAYEQYF. In DNA form, the CDR3 reads TGCAGTGCTACCGGGACTAGCGGGGGGGCCTACGAGCAGTACTTC.

This clone was seen ten or more times. The J gene is TRBJ2-3, the V gene TRBV6-4; TRBD2 agrees at 8 bases. V lost 3 bases, J lost 3 bases, and 5 bases stayed unmatched. This CDR3 has 15 residues. Germline-derived CDR1 and CDR2 are MRHNA and SNTAGT. CDR3 amino acids: CASSEQAGATDTQYF. The DNA for the CDR3 is TGTGCCAGCAGTGAACAAGCGGGAGCTACAGATACGCAGTATTTT.

This chain connects TRBV20-1 to TRBJ1-2; perhaps TRBD1 as D (5 bases). The CDR3 consists of 15 residues. The V gene lost 4 bases and the J gene lost 8 bases, with 23 bases spanning the gap. Germline V gene lookup returns CDR1 DFQATT and CDR2 SNEGSKA (reference sequence). The chain's CDR3 is CSATVWSQGDEGYTF. CDR3 sequence (DNA): TGCAGTGCTACCGTTTGGAGCCAGGGAGACGAGGGCTACACCTTC.

This clone was seen at least ten times. V gene TRBV19 combines with J gene TRBJ2-5; D remains unclear. The V and J ends lost 4 bases and 5 bases respectively, with 11 bases between them. The CDR3 is made up of 13 amino acids. CDR1 and CDR2 (germline): LNHDA, SQIVND (reference sequence). Written as DNA, the CDR3 is TGTGCCAGTAGTAGAGTAGGGTTGGAGACCCAGTACTTC. This sequence encodes CASSRVGLETQYF.

By frequency in the sample, this clone is medium-sized (0.01 to 0.1%). The V call is TRBV6-6, the J call TRBJ2-1; no clear D. Germline lookup yields CDR1 MNHNY and CDR2 SVGAGI (reference sequence). V lost 0 bases, J lost 12 bases, and 18 bases lay in between. The CDR3 is made up of 15 amino acids. The CDR3 reads CASSYSSGLKEGQFF. The CDR3 DNA sequence: TGTGCCAGCAGTTACTCGTCTGGTCTAAAGGAAGGGCAGTTCTTC.

At least ten counts were recorded for this clone. The chain has TRBV25-1 and TRBJ1-1; D is unresolved. The CDR3 runs 14 residues. V was shortened by 1 base and J by 2 bases, with 8 bases between the two germline ends. CDR1 is MGHDK, CDR2 SYGVNS, per germline. This CDR3 is CASSEFRANTEAFF. The CDR3 DNA follows: TGTGCCAGCAGTGAATTTAGGGCTAACACTGAAGCTTTCTTT.

Within the sample, this clone is medium-sized. The chain is built from TRBV20-1 and TRBJ2-7, with 8 bases aligning to TRBD1. Germline V lookup: CDR1 DFQATT, CDR2 SNEGSKA (reference sequence). The CDR3 has 14 amino acids. Trimming took 1 base from V and 4 from J; bases not matched to a gene: 6. In nucleotides, the CDR3 is TGCAGTGCTAGAGTTGCAGGGGGCGTGTACGAGCAGTACTTC. It specifies CSARVAGGVYEQYF.

The sample holds many counts of this clone. A much larger clone differs from this one at a single base, so this may be a read error. The V and J genes are TRBV27 and TRBJ2-2; a possible D gene is TRBD2 (5 bases). The CDR3 is 12 amino acids. Germline CDR1 reads MNHEY; CDR2 reads SMNVEV (reference sequence). The CDR3 sequence: CASSFLAGELLF. In nucleotides, the CDR3 is TGTGCCAGCAGTTTCCTCGCCGGGGAGCTGCTTTTT.

The V call is TRBV4-2, the J call TRBJ2-3; D is ambiguous. With 1 base removed from V and 2 bases from J, the gap between germline ends came to 10 bases. This CDR3 spans 15 amino acids. Germline V gives CDR1 LGHNA, CDR2 YNFKEQ. CDR3 in DNA: TGTGCCAGCAGCCAAGGTACTTTCGACACAGATACGCAGTATTTT. It codes for CASSQGTFDTDTQYF.

The rearrangement joins TRBV7-2 to TRBJ2-5; D is uncertain. CDR3 size: 13 residues. Per the germline V gene, CDR1 is SGHTA and CDR2 is FQGNSA. Deletions cut 1 base from V and 4 bases from J, with 7 bases between. The CDR3: CASSLEMLETQYF. In nucleotides, the CDR3 is TGTGCCAGCAGCTTAGAGATGTTAGAGACCCAGTACTTC.

This rearrangement joins TRBV20-1 to TRBJ1-4; D is ambiguous. CDR1 is DFQATT, CDR2 SNEGSKA, per germline (reference sequence). The CDR3 loop spans 12 amino acids. Trimming stripped 3 bases from V and 4 bases from J, with 6 bases between. CDR3 loop: CSARWGNEKLFF. In nucleotides, the CDR3 is TGCAGTGCTAGGTGGGGTAATGAAAAACTGTTTTTT.

In its sample, this clone was seen a few times. Being one base from a much bigger clone, this may be a read error. The sample holds other DNA sequences that translate to the same CDR3. The chain uses TRBV9 and TRBJ2-1; D ambiguous. V gave up 4 bases and J gave up 6 bases, with 8 bases separating them. Germline CDR1 reads SGDLS; CDR2 reads YYNGEE. This CDR3 has 12 residues. The CDR3 DNA follows: TGTGCCAGCAGCCTGTCGGGCAATGAGCAGTTCTTC. Its protein is CASSLSGNEQFF. Full variable domain (outside the CDR3, taken from reference TRBV9 and TRBJ2-1): DSGVTQTPKHLITATGQRVTLRCSPRSGDLSVYWYQQSLDQGLQFLIQYYNGEERAKGNILERFSAQQFPDLHSELNLSSLELGDSALYFCASSLSGNEQFFGPGTRLTVL.

This clone appeared many times. V usage is TRBV19 and J usage is TRBJ2-5; no reliable D call. V was cut by 8 bases and J by 0 bases, with 10 bases left in between. The length of the CDR3 is 13 residues. Germline values: CDR1 LNHDA, CDR2 SQIVND (reference sequence). Written as DNA, the CDR3 is TGTGCCAGTGGACGGGCGTACCAAGAGACCCAGTACTTC. It translates to CASGRAYQETQYF.

This clone was seen repeatedly, ten times or more. Different DNA sequences within this sample yield the same CDR3. This rearrangement joins TRBV7-9 to TRBJ1-2, with 7 bases that match TRBD1. The V segment lost 7 bases and the J segment 6 bases; nucleotides outside the gene matches: 8. From germline, CDR1 is SEHNR and CDR2 FQNEAQ (reference sequence). The CDR3 spans 13 residues. The CDR3 sequence is CASTFSTGNGYTF. DNA of the CDR3: TGTGCCAGCACCTTTTCGACAGGGAATGGCTACACCTTC.

This chain links TRBV24-1 with TRBJ2-6; D remains unclear. Germline V lookup: CDR1 KGHDR, CDR2 SFDVKD. This CDR3 is built from 17 residues. Trimming removed 3 bases from V and 0 bases from J, with 11 bases in between. CDR3 region: CATSDPTAGSGANVLTF. DNA for the CDR3: TGTGCCACCAGTGATCCAACGGCCGGCTCTGGGGCCAACGTCCTGACTTTC.

This clone is judged medium-sized. The rearrangement joins TRBV4-2 to TRBJ1-4; the D gene is possibly TRBD1 (5 bases). Germline CDR1 reads LGHNA; CDR2 reads YNFKEQ. V dropped 4 bases and J dropped 1 base, with 10 bases sitting between them. The CDR3 totals 15 residues. Written as DNA, the CDR3 is TGTGCCAGCAGCCCGTCGGGGGGAACTAATGAAAAACTGTTTTTT. It is translated as CASSPSGGTNEKLFF.

Ten or more counts support this clone. The chain employs TRBV6-1 and TRBJ1-2; 8 nucleotides match TRBD1. Per germline, CDR1 MNHNS and CDR2 SASEGT. J gave up 7 bases and V 5 bases, and 6 bases lay outside the gene matches. CDR3 length equals 13 residues. CDR3 in amino acids: CASSPSGGGGYTF. The DNA for the CDR3 is TGTGCCAGCAGTCCCTCAGGGGGCGGTGGCTACACCTTC.

The chain links TRBV5-1 to TRBJ2-3, with 8 bases matching TRBD1. The CDR3 totals 15 residues. Germline CDR1 and CDR2: SGHRS and YFSETQ. After removal of 5 bases from V and 3 bases from J, the junction contained 8 bases not matched to a gene. The CDR3 is CASSPWTGPTDTQYF. CDR3 coding DNA: TGCGCCAGCAGTCCCTGGACAGGGCCGACAGATACGCAGTATTTT.

By sample fraction, this clone is medium-sized (0.01 to 0.1%). This chain connects TRBV24-1 to TRBJ2-7, with 7 bases aligning to TRBD1. The V and J ends lost 7 bases and 1 base, in that order; junction bases with no gene match: 9. This CDR3 region has 15 residues. Germline V gene lookup returns CDR1 KGHDR and CDR2 SFDVKD. The DNA for the CDR3 is TGTGCCACCAGCACCGGGACAGCTTCTTCCTACGAGCAGTACTTC. It codes for CATSTGTASSYEQYF.

There are many counts of this clone. The chain couples TRBV7-9 to TRBJ2-3, with D possibly being TRBD2 (5 bases). CDR1 and CDR2 (germline): SEHNR, FQNEAQ (reference sequence). Trimming left V 0 bases short and J 3 bases short, with 10 bases between. The CDR3 is 15 residues long. CDR3 in DNA: TGTGCCAGCAGCTTAGCGGGAGCATCAACAGATACGCAGTATTTT. Protein product: CASSLAGASTDTQYF. Supplemented by reference TRBV7-9 and TRBJ2-3, the full variable domain reads DTGVSQNPRHKITKRGQNVTFRCDPISEHNRLYWYRQTLGQGPEFLTYFQNEAQLEKSRLLSDRFSAERPKGSFSTLEIQRTEQGDSAMYLCASSLAGASTDTQYFGPGTRLTVL.

The chain has TRBV6-1 and TRBJ2-2; D tentatively fits TRBD1 or TRBD2 (5 bases each). V lost 6 bases and J lost 2, with 10 bases in between. The germline V gene has CDR1 MNHNS and CDR2 SASEGT. CDR3 length equals 14 residues. CDR3 loop: CASRHGANTGELFF. The CDR3 coding sequence is TGTGCCAGCAGGCACGGGGCTAACACCGGGGAGCTGTTTTTT.